What follows are 9 T cell receptor beta chains derived from one specimen sequenced in a study of shared clonotypes between healthy human individuals. Sequencing was performed with immunoSEQ multiplex PCR; in TCRdb, only in-frame clones are kept and a portion is missing. The sample contains 2 million to 2.5 million clones, 85% to 95% of which appear only once. Input material: naive CD4+ T cells sorted from blood. Stated subset: CD45RA+ positively selected. The receptors come from a man aged 18-30 years in good health.

The chain uses TRBV14 and TRBJ1-6; 9 nucleotides agree with TRBD1. Germline V lookup: CDR1 SGHDN, CDR2 FVKESK. J was trimmed by 6 bases and V by 7 bases; bases with no gene match: 4. The CDR3 totals 14 residues. In DNA form, the CDR3 reads TGTGCCAGCATGACAGGGGGTAGTAATTCACCCCTCCACTTT. It encodes CASMTGGSNSPLHF.

The chain employs TRBV6-5 and TRBJ2-7; D unclear. There are 13 residues in the CDR3. Germline V gene sequence: CDR1 MNHEY, CDR2 SVGAGI. Trimming stripped 5 bases from V and 3 bases from J, with 11 bases between. DNA of the CDR3: TGTGCCAGCAGTAATGGGGTTGACTACGAGCAGTACTTC. Its translation is CASSNGVDYEQYF.

V and J are TRBV10-3 and TRBJ1-2; 9 bases line up with TRBD1. The germline gives CDR1 ENHRY, CDR2 SYGVKD. The junction had 6 bases not matched to a gene; V was cut back by 5 bases and J by 8 bases. This CDR3 contains 13 residues. CDR3 bases: TGTGCCATCAGTTGGGACAGGGAAGAGGGCTACACCTTC. Translation: CAISWDREEGYTF.

The chain carries TRBV27 and TRBJ2-6; 9 bases map to TRBD2. The CDR3 has 16 residues. Losses at the gene ends were 6 bases for V and 0 bases for J; bases not matched to a gene: 3. Germline lookup yields CDR1 MNHEY and CDR2 SMNVEV (reference sequence). For the CDR3, the DNA is TGTGCCAGCAGGGGTAGCGGGGGCTCTGGGGCCAACGTCCTGACTTTC. It codes for CASRGSGGSGANVLTF.

J is TRBJ2-7 and V is TRBV18, with 8 nucleotides matching TRBD1. V dropped 5 bases and J dropped 3; count of bases not matched to a gene: 6. CDR3 length equals 14 residues. CDR1 is KGHSH and CDR2 is LQKENI in the germline V gene. CDR3 region: CASSRNGQGYEQYF. The CDR3 DNA is TGTGCCAGCTCAAGAAACGGACAGGGCTACGAGCAGTACTTC.

The chain carries TRBV9 and TRBJ1-4; D perhaps matches TRBD1 (5 bases). CDR1 is SGDLS, CDR2 YYNGEE, per germline. There are 17 residues in the CDR3. The V and J ends lost 0 bases and 2 bases respectively, with 14 bases between them. DNA for the CDR3: TGTGCCAGCAGCGTAGGGGTCGGGGGAGGTACTAATGAAAAACTGTTTTTT. Translation: CASSVGVGGGTNEKLFF.

Turning to this clone: It may be a read error: a sequence one base away is much more abundant. The sample contains more than one DNA sequence encoding this CDR3. The V and J genes are TRBV27 and TRBJ1-4, with 7 bases lining up with TRBD1. V gave up 5 bases and J gave up 0 bases; unmatched junction bases: 3. CDR1 and CDR2 (germline): MNHEY, SMNVEV (reference sequence). The CDR3 length is 15 residues. This CDR3 is CASSRQGATNEKLFF. DNA of the CDR3: TGTGCCAGCAGTCGACAGGGAGCAACTAATGAAAAACTGTTTTTT.

This clone was detected ten times or more. V is TRBV4-1 and J is TRBJ2-7; D might be TRBD2 (6 bases). There are 12 residues in the CDR3. V lost 1 base and J 6 bases, leaving 7 bases between the germline ends. Germline-derived CDR1 and CDR2 are MGHRA and YSYEKL. CDR3 amino acids: CASSQVTSEQYF. CDR3 coding DNA: TGCGCCAGCAGCCAAGTGACTAGCGAGCAGTACTTC.

V and J are TRBV7-9 and TRBJ2-5; no reliable D call. Trimming cost V 1 base and J 0 bases, with 6 bases left between them. CDR3 size: 14 residues. Germline loops: CDR1 SEHNR, CDR2 FQNEAQ (reference sequence). CDR3 coding DNA: TGTGCCAGCAGCTTAGTACAGAACCAAGAGACCCAGTACTTC. Translation gives CASSLVQNQETQYF.